This TCR beta chain comes out of a study of blood T cells in healthy people across ages. A second 7 to 11 cycle PCR used barcoded and J-beta primers. CDR3-containing paired-end reads numbered at least 2.5 million in each sample. TCRdb processed the 5' RACE reads anew with MiXCR; each CDR3 protein has one entry. This sample has 1.5 million to 2 million distinct CDR3 sequences, with about 28% found just once. Germline-derived CDR1 and CDR2 are MRHNA and SNTAGT. The CDR3 covers 13 residues. Study-wide results and caveats: The study could not conclusively compare naive and antigen-experienced cells, given its unsorted PBMCs. Possibly, changes in expanded clonotypes were confounded because donor CMV status was unknown. Naive T cell percentage and TCR beta diversity correlated strongly.

A note on this clonotype: Its target is unknown. At one boundary the junction diverges from the germline segment, which might be a read error.

The V call is TRBV6-4, the J call TRBJ1-6, with unresolved D. The material sequenced was blood. The TCR originated in a young woman in good health. Here the CDR3 DNA reads TGTGCCAGCAGTCCGGACCGGCGTTCACTCCTCCACTTT. Its protein product is CASSPDRRSLLHF.